This TCR beta chain was captured by sequencing in a study of OX40 agonist ivuxolimab in advanced cancers. The assay was immunoSEQ multiplex PCR, and TCRdb's table has in-frame clones only and misses some. The sample includes more than 25,000 clones, about 84% of them seen just once. CDR1 is SGHDT and CDR2 is YYEEEE in the germline V gene. Trimming took 4 bases from V and 1 from J; bases not matched to a gene: 4. This CDR3 has 16 residues. The material sequenced was CD4+ or CD8+ T cells sorted from blood, taken in a trial of the OX40 agonist ivuxolimab. V usage is TRBV5-6 and J usage is TRBJ1-5; 11 bases match TRBD1. This clonotype originated in an adult with an advanced solid tumor such as melanoma, head and neck, liver or kidney cancer. This chain's CDR3 is CASSPGTGGSNQPQHF. CDR3 bases: TGTGCCAGCAGCCCGGGGACAGGGGGGAGCAATCAGCCCCAGCATTTT.